The 32 T cell receptor beta chains below come from one sample, sequenced in a study of metastatic and nonmetastatic thyroid tumors. No treatment had been given to any patient before thyroid surgery. From the PCR reads, TCRdb re-called clones with MiXCR. The sample contains more than 10,000 clones, about an eighth of which appear only once. Sequencing input: blood. These receptors all come from a female donor with papillary thyroid cancer or a benign thyroid nodule (not recorded which). Some clones in this sample may be carry-over from other donors' samples.

The rearrangement joins TRBV28 to TRBJ2-1, with D maybe TRBD1 (6 bases). V shed 6 bases and J shed 10 bases, with 34 bases lying between them. This CDR3 comprises 19 residues. The germline V gene encodes CDR1 MDHEN and CDR2 SYDVKM. The CDR3 nucleotides read TGTGCCAGCAGACCATACACCGGCAGGTCCAGGGGTCTAACATGGGAGCAGTTCTTC. Translation: CASRPYTGRSRGLTWEQFF. Together with reference TRBV28 and TRBJ2-1, the CDR3 gives the full variable domain: DVKVTQSSRYLVKRTGEKVFLECVQDMDHENMFWYRQDPGLGLRLIYFSYDVKMKEKGDIPEGYSVSREKKERFSLILESASTNQTSMYLCASRPYTGRSRGLTWEQFFGPGTRLTVL.

By sample fraction, this clone is medium-sized. This sequence joins TRBV6-1 and TRBJ2-7, with 9 nucleotides matching TRBD2. Germline trimming cut 6 bases from V and 6 bases from J; bases unmatched to any gene: 9. Looked up from germline, CDR1 is MNHNS and CDR2 is SASEGT. This CDR3 is 14 amino acids long. Here the CDR3 reads CASRAGTSFLEQYF. Written as DNA, the CDR3 is TGTGCCAGCAGAGCCGGGACTAGCTTCCTCGAGCAGTACTTC.

This clone was detected ten times or more. Other DNA sequences in the sample encode the same CDR3. The V call is TRBV19, the J call TRBJ1-1, with unresolved D. V dropped 3 bases and J dropped 1 base, with 9 bases sitting between them. Germline-derived CDR1 and CDR2 are LNHDA and SQIVND (reference sequence). The CDR3 contains 14 residues. CDR3 region: CASSIRPRNTEAFF. The CDR3 DNA sequence: TGTGCCAGTAGTATTCGGCCCCGGAACACTGAAGCTTTCTTT.

The gene calls are TRBV5-4 and TRBJ2-3, with D uncertain. Germline V CDR1 and CDR2: SGHNT, YYREEE (reference sequence). With 0 bases removed from V and 4 bases from J, the gap between germline ends came to 6 bases. CDR3 length: 13 amino acids. The CDR3 reads CASSLEAADTQYF. CDR3 bases: TGTGCCAGCAGCTTGGAGGCAGCAGATACGCAGTATTTT.

The rearrangement links TRBV4-2 to TRBJ1-6, with a tentative D call TRBD1 (6 bases). The CDR3 loop spans 17 amino acids. Germline-derived CDR1 and CDR2 are LGHNA and YNFKEQ. V was shortened by 9 bases and J by 7 bases, with 25 bases between the two germline ends. The DNA for the CDR3 is TGTGCCAGTAGTATAAGTACTGGGGGCGCGACGAATTCACCCCTCCACTTT. This encodes CASSISTGGATNSPLHF.

This clone was detected ten times or more. V and J are TRBV30 and TRBJ1-3; D is ambiguous. Germline V gene data show CDR1 as GTSNPN and CDR2 as SVGIG (reference sequence). V was shortened by 5 bases and J by 2 bases, with 13 bases between the two germline ends. CDR3 length: 14 residues. CDR3 amino acids: CAWFPRMAGNTIYF. Written as DNA, the CDR3 is TGTGCCTGGTTCCCAAGGATGGCTGGAAACACCATATATTTT.

This clone is deemed medium-sized. The chain uses TRBV28 and TRBJ2-2; weak D call: TRBD1 (5 bases). The CDR3 extends over 15 amino acids. Trimming shortened V by 3 bases and J by 1 base, and 9 bases separated the two germline ends. The germline V gene has CDR1 MDHEN and CDR2 SYDVKM. The CDR3 protein is CASSLWQGNTGELFF. CDR3 DNA: TGTGCCAGCAGTTTGTGGCAGGGGAACACCGGGGAGCTGTTTTTT.

This clone came up many times. The chain links TRBV30 to TRBJ1-5; 9 bases agree with TRBD1. Germline V gene lookup returns CDR1 GTSNPN and CDR2 SVGIG (reference sequence). J lost 15 bases, V lost 2 bases, and 5 bases had no gene match. CDR3 length equals 11 residues. The CDR3 protein is CAWSTGGWLHF. CDR3 DNA sequence: TGTGCCTGGAGTACAGGGGGCTGGTTGCATTTT.

This clone has at least ten counts. V usage is TRBV28 and J usage is TRBJ1-5, with TRBD1 matching over 11 bases. CDR1 and CDR2 from the germline V gene are MDHEN and SYDVKM. The CDR3 runs to 16 residues. J gave up 2 bases and V 8 bases, and 8 bases lay outside the gene matches. The CDR3 protein is CASRDRGTKRNQPQHF. For the CDR3, the DNA is TGTGCCAGCCGGGACAGGGGGACTAAGCGCAATCAGCCCCAGCATTTT.

This clone was observed a few times. The chain combines TRBV6-2 or TRBV6-3 with TRBJ1-1; the D gene is possibly TRBD1 (5 bases). The CDR3 is 16 residues long. With 5 bases removed from V and 1 base from J, the gap between germline ends came to 17 bases. Germline V gene data show CDR1 as MNHEY and CDR2 as SVGEGT. The CDR3 here is CASSRCGAEGNTEAFF. The CDR3 region has the DNA TGTGCCAGCAGTCGGTGTGGGGCTGAGGGGAACACTGAAGCTTTCTTT.

This clone is judged medium-sized. CDR3 amino acids: CASRTSTDTQYF. The CDR3 DNA is TGTGCCAGCCGGACTAGCACAGATACGCAGTATTTT. The chain combines TRBV6-2 or TRBV6-3 with TRBJ2-3; perhaps TRBD2 as D (5 bases). The CDR3 runs to 12 residues. The V end was cut by 8 bases, the J end by 0 bases, with 6 bases between. The germline CDR1 and CDR2 sequences are MNHEY and SVGEGT.

In its sample, this clone was seen many times. The rearrangement uses TRBV5-6 and TRBJ1-2; D is uncertain. Germline lookup yields CDR1 SGHDT and CDR2 YYEEEE. This CDR3 comprises 13 residues. Trimming took 0 bases from V and 5 from J, leaving 8 bases between them. The CDR3 sequence: CASSLDLEYGYTF. DNA of the CDR3: TGTGCCAGCAGCTTGGACCTCGAATATGGCTACACCTTC. The entire variable domain, with the rest obtained from reference TRBV5-6 and TRBJ1-2, is as follows: DAGVTQSPTHLIKTRGQQVTLRCSPKSGHDTVSWYQQALGQGPQFIFQYYEEEERQRGNFPDRFSGHQFPNYSSELNVNALLLGDSALYLCASSLDLEYGYTFGSGTRLTVV.

This clone is labeled as large (0.1 to 1%). This chain links TRBV12-3 or TRBV12-4 with TRBJ2-1, with a possible D match to TRBD2 (5 bases). Trimming left V 0 bases short and J 7 bases short, with 10 bases between. The CDR3 length is 14 residues. CDR3 loop: CASSLAGAGNEQFF. CDR3 DNA sequence: TGTGCCAGCAGTTTAGCGGGAGCTGGGAATGAGCAGTTCTTC.

This clone has a count of ten or more. J is TRBJ2-5 and V is TRBV20-1; 7 nucleotides align to TRBD1. Germline CDR1 is DFQATT and CDR2 is SNEGSKA (reference sequence). The CDR3 consists of 13 residues. The V gene end was trimmed by 5 bases and the J gene end by 5 bases; junction bases not matched to a gene: 8. The CDR3 here is CSAPSDRKETQYF. CDR3 bases: TGCAGTGCTCCTTCGGACAGGAAGGAGACCCAGTACTTC.

The chain combines TRBV11-2 with TRBJ2-2; a weak D match, TRBD1 (5 bases). This CDR3 comprises 16 residues. Germline CDR1 reads SGHAT; CDR2 reads FQNNGV. Trimming stripped 5 bases from V and 1 base from J, with 14 bases between. The CDR3 sequence is CASSAVRTWNTGELFF. As DNA, the CDR3 is TGTGCCAGCAGCGCTGTCCGGACATGGAACACCGGGGAGCTGTTTTTT.

This clone has a count of ten or more. The chain combines TRBV20-1 with TRBJ2-3; no clear D gene. Germline lookup yields CDR1 DFQATT and CDR2 SNEGSKA (reference sequence). This CDR3 region has 15 residues. Trimming took 1 base from V and 4 from J, leaving 15 bases between them. In DNA, the CDR3 is TGCAGTGCTAGAGTTGCGACCACTGGGGCAGATACGCAGTATTTT. It is translated as CSARVATTGADTQYF.

About this clone: Lacking the conserved final phenylalanine or tryptophan, this CDR3 likely reflects a read error. This chain connects TRBV6-1 to TRBJ1-2, with TRBD1 matching over 9 bases. Germline V lookup: CDR1 MNHNS, CDR2 SASEGT. The CDR3 contains 13 residues. The CDR3 DNA follows: TGTTCCAGCAACCCGACAGGGGGGGATGGCTACACCCTC. Its protein is CSSNPTGGDGYTL.

This clone came up many times. V is TRBV7-2 and J is TRBJ2-3; D is possibly TRBD1 or TRBD2 (5 bases each). V lost 0 bases, J lost 6 bases, and 10 bases lay in between. Germline CDR1 SGHTA, CDR2 FQGNSA. CDR3 length equals 14 residues. The CDR3 nucleotides read TGTGCCAGCAGCTTAGCTTCCGGGACGGATACGCAGTATTTT. Its protein is CASSLASGTDTQYF.

Worth noting for this clone: The conserved final phenylalanine or tryptophan is absent from the CDR3, which likely points to a read error. V and J are TRBV30 and TRBJ2-7; TRBD1 is a possible D gene (6 bases). The CDR3 consists of 13 residues. Per the germline V gene, CDR1 is GTSNPN and CDR2 is SVGIG (reference sequence). The ends were cut back, 0 bases at V and 9 bases at J, with 15 bases in the middle. The CDR3 nucleotides are TGTGCCTGGAGTGTGGGGGCATCGGACGTGCAGTACTTG. Translating it yields CAWSVGASDVQYL.

In its sample, this clone is medium-sized (0.01 to 0.1%). The rearrangement joins TRBV12-3 or TRBV12-4 to TRBJ2-1; TRBD1 is a possible D gene (6 bases). CDR3 length: 16 amino acids. V was pared by 6 bases and J by 3 bases, with 18 bases between. In DNA, the CDR3 is TGTGCCAGCAGACCGGGGAGCACAGGGTTCTACAATGAGCAGTTCTTC. Residues: CASRPGSTGFYNEQFF.

This clone appeared many times. A much larger clone differs by one base, so this may be a read error. The V and J genes are TRBV7-2 and TRBJ2-7; TRBD2 might be the D (6 bases). The CDR3 contains 14 residues. Germline values: CDR1 SGHTA, CDR2 FQGNSA. V lost 0 bases to trimming and J lost 9 bases, with 15 bases between them. The CDR3 spells CASSLAGPTSRQYF. The DNA for the CDR3 is TGTGCCAGCAGCTTAGCCGGTCCGACTAGTCGGCAGTACTTC.

This clone came up many times. The J gene is TRBJ2-7, the V gene TRBV2; D not certain. Per germline, CDR1 SNHLY and CDR2 FYNNEI. This CDR3 spans 11 amino acids. Trimming removed 4 bases from V and 3 bases from J, with 4 bases in between. This CDR3 is CASSALYEQYF. DNA of the CDR3: TGTGCCAGCAGTGCCCTCTACGAGCAGTACTTC.

To note about this clone: A read error may explain this, as a much larger clone is one base away. The same CDR3 arises from other DNA sequences in this sample as well. The CDR3 is CASSLVGNVYNEQFF. The CDR3 DNA sequence: TGTGCCAGCAGCTTAGTGGGTAATGTCTACAATGAGCAGTTCTTT. The gene calls are TRBV11-2 and TRBJ2-1, with D hard to call. The CDR3 contains 15 residues. The germline gives CDR1 SGHAT, CDR2 FQNNGV.

This clone is classed as large. The V gene is TRBV6-1, the J gene TRBJ1-6, with 8 positions matching TRBD1. This CDR3 is 11 amino acids long. Trimming cost V 5 bases and J 15 bases; bases outside gene matches: 3. Looked up from germline, CDR1 is MNHNS and CDR2 is SASEGT. The CDR3 sequence: CASSLGQGLHF. The DNA for the CDR3 is TGTGCCAGCAGTCTCGGACAGGGCCTCCACTTT.

This clone was found many times. The rearrangement links TRBV18 to TRBJ1-3; D unresolved. V was clipped by 0 bases and J by 3 bases, with 9 bases between them. The CDR3 spans 15 residues. CDR1 and CDR2 (germline): KGHSH, LQKENI. The CDR3 DNA sequence: TGTGCCAGCTCACCACCGGCCAGGTTTGGAAACACCATATATTTT. This gives the protein CASSPPARFGNTIYF. Based on the CDR3 plus reference TRBV18 and TRBJ1-3, the full variable domain is NAGVMQNPRHLVRRRGQEARLRCSPMKGHSHVYWYRQLPEEGLKFMVYLQKENIIDESGMPKERFSAEFPKEGPSILRIQQVVRGDSAAYFCASSPPARFGNTIYFGEGSWLTVV.

There are many counts of this clone. The rearrangement joins TRBV18 to TRBJ1-1; D is possibly TRBD1 (6 bases). Germline V gene data show CDR1 as KGHSH and CDR2 as LQKENI. This CDR3 is built from 12 residues. Trimming cost V 2 bases and J 10 bases, with 11 bases left between them. CDR3 region: CASSPEEGGAFF. For the CDR3, the DNA is TGTGCCAGCTCACCAGAGGAGGGGGGAGCTTTCTTT.

This chain links TRBV2 with TRBJ2-1, with 7 nucleotides matching TRBD1. The CDR3 has 14 residues. Germline CDR1 SNHLY, CDR2 FYNNEI. The ends lost 7 bases at V and 4 bases at J; junction bases unmatched: 7. CDR3 DNA: TGTGCCAGCAAAACGGGACAGTCGTACAATGAGCAGTTCTTC. As protein: CASKTGQSYNEQFF.

This clone was seen many times. J is TRBJ1-1 and V is TRBV19; D unresolved. V was trimmed by 3 bases and J by 10 bases, leaving 18 bases between them. Per the germline V gene, CDR1 is LNHDA and CDR2 is SQIVND (reference sequence). This CDR3 has 14 amino acids. The CDR3 loop is CASSIFQDQLLAFF. The DNA of the CDR3 is TGTGCCAGTAGTATCTTTCAGGACCAGCTTTTAGCTTTCTTT.

This clone was detected many times. This chain links TRBV20-1 with TRBJ2-4, with D possibly being TRBD1 (5 bases). Deletions cut 4 bases from V and 6 bases from J, with 13 bases between. Germline V gene lookup returns CDR1 DFQATT and CDR2 SNEGSKA (reference sequence). This CDR3 is built from 13 residues. CDR3 protein: CSAKQDMRNIQYF. The CDR3 DNA reads TGCAGTGCTAAACAGGATATGAGAAACATTCAGTACTTC.

In its sample, this clone was seen many times. The genes are TRBV20-1 and TRBJ2-1; tentative D call: TRBD1 (5 bases). There are 12 residues in the CDR3. Trimming pared 7 bases from V and 1 base from J, leaving 8 bases between. Germline assignment: CDR1 DFQATT and CDR2 SNEGSKA (reference sequence). The CDR3 spells CSGAGSYNEQFF. The DNA for the CDR3 is TGCAGTGGGGCAGGGTCCTACAATGAGCAGTTCTTC.

This clone was recorded at least ten times. The chain couples TRBV3-1 to TRBJ2-1, with 12 bases that match TRBD1. Trimming at V came to 4 bases and at J to 8 bases, leaving 3 bases not matched to a gene. This CDR3 has 14 residues. Germline CDR1 LGHDT, CDR2 YNNKEL (reference sequence). The CDR3 nucleotides are TGTGCCAGCAGCCGCGGGACAGGGGGCTATGAGCAGTTCTTC. This sequence encodes CASSRGTGGYEQFF.

This clone showed up many times. V and J are TRBV9 and TRBJ2-5; TRBD2 aligns across 9 bases. This CDR3 region has 15 residues. Germline lookup yields CDR1 SGDLS and CDR2 YYNGEE. After removal of 0 bases from V and 5 bases from J, the junction contained 5 bases not matched to a gene. CDR3 nucleotides: TGTGCCAGCAGCGTAGAGCAGGCGGGGGGGGAGACCCAGTACTTC. It yields the protein CASSVEQAGGETQYF.